These T cell receptor beta chains were read from a single sample in a study of blood T cell repertoires in COVID-19. Produced via immunoSEQ multiplex PCR; TCRdb's table is partial and in-frame only. The sample lists 100,000 or so clones; roughly 81% were seen once. The sequenced sample was peripheral blood. The receptors come from a human donor in a cohort sampled during active COVID-19. CDR3s include the opening cysteine and the closing phenylalanine or tryptophan. D genes are given only for firm matches. Part of the rows lack a size; the others show once, few, many or a class for expanded clones.

NA,NA,TRBJ1-3,TRBV10-3,CAVGQPQNLFSGNTIYF,TGTGCCGTCGGACAGCCCCAAAATCTCTTCTCTGGAAACACCATATATTTT
once,TRBD1,TRBJ2-1,TRBV5-4,CASRIQGAGYNEQFF,TGTGCCAGCAGAATACAGGGGGCTGGCTACAATGAGCAGTTCTTC
NA,NA,TRBJ2-7,TRBV9,CASSPTPAYEQYF,TGTGCCAGCAGCCCGACACCAGCCTACGAGCAGTACTTC
NA,TRBD2,TRBJ2-5,TRBV14,CASNGLVSETQYF,TGTGCCAGCAACGGACTAGTTTCGGAGACCCAGTACTTC
NA,TRBD2,TRBJ2-1,TRBV5-5,CASSLVAGSSYNEQFF,TGTGCCAGCAGCTTGGTAGCGGGGAGCTCCTACAATGAGCAGTTCTTC
NA,TRBD1,TRBJ2-1,TRBV10-3,CAINAGTGSYNEQFF,TGTGCCATCAATGCCGGGACAGGGTCCTACAATGAGCAGTTCTTC
NA,NA,TRBJ1-1,TRBV29-1,CSVERWQANTEAFF,TGCAGCGTTGAAAGGTGGCAGGCGAACACTGAAGCTTTCTTT
NA,NA,TRBJ2-7,TRBV6-5,CASSNLPRVSEQYF,TGTGCCAGCAGCAACCTCCCCCGGGTTTCCGAGCAGTACTTC
NA,TRBD1,TRBJ1-3,TRBV30,CAWETGGNTIYF,TGTGCCTGGGAGACAGGGGGAAACACCATATATTTT
NA,NA,TRBJ2-7,TRBV5-4,CASSLDPVAAGIEQYF,TGTGCCAGCAGCTTGGATCCAGTGGCGGCGGGGATCGAGCAGTACTTC
NA,NA,TRBJ1-1,TRBV28,CASSLQGRSHTEAFF,TGTGCCAGCAGTTTACAGGGTCGAAGTCACACTGAAGCTTTCTTT
NA,TRBD1,TRBJ1-6,TRBV6-5,CASSYQDRGSPLHF,TGTGCCAGCAGTTACCAGGACAGGGGCTCACCCCTCCACTTT
NA,NA,TRBJ2-3,TRBV24-1,CATTRGGGPFGRTDTQYF,TGTGCCACCACGAGGGGAGGGGGGCCCTTCGGGCGCACAGATACGCAGTATTTT
NA,NA,TRBJ1-1,TRBV18,CASSPQPGNTEAFF,TGTGCCAGCTCGCCTCAACCAGGGAACACTGAAGCTTTCTTT
NA,TRBD2,TRBJ2-5,TRBV6-5,CASSPSGKETQYF,TGTGCCAGCAGTCCTAGCGGCAAAGAGACCCAGTACTTC
NA,TRBD1,TRBJ1-1,TRBV7-2,CASSIGTVSAFF,TGTGCCAGCAGCATAGGGACAGTCTCTGCTTTCTTT
NA,TRBD1,TRBJ2-7,TRBV14,CASNGDSRKEQYF,TGTGCCAGCAACGGGGACAGCAGGAAAGAGCAGTACTTC
NA,TRBD1,TRBJ1-5,TRBV19,CASSIATTGQTYQPQHF,TGTGCCAGTAGTATAGCCACGACGGGACAGACATATCAGCCCCAGCATTTT
few,NA,TRBJ2-7,TRBV5-4,CASSPVEAYEQYF,TGTGCCAGCAGCCCCGTTGAGGCCTACGAGCAGTACTTC
NA,NA,TRBJ2-1,TRBV19,CASSRSAGSSYNEQFF,TGTGCCAGTAGTAGGTCGGCGGGGAGCTCCTACAATGAGCAGTTCTTC
NA,TRBD1,TRBJ1-5,TRBV6-5,CASRTGTGTNQPQHF,TGTGCCAGCAGGACCGGGACAGGGACTAATCAGCCCCAGCATTTT
NA,TRBD1,TRBJ2-3,TRBV5-1,CASSTGTGTDTQYF,TGCGCCAGCAGCACCGGGACAGGCACAGATACGCAGTATTTT
NA,NA,TRBJ1-4,TRBV9,CASSVGGGLEKLFF,TGTGCCAGCAGCGTTGGCGGGGGCTTAGAAAAACTGTTTTTT
NA,NA,TRBJ1-2,TRBV3-1/TRBV3-2,CASSQLGAGVGYGYTF,TGTGCCAGCAGCCAACTAGGGGCAGGGGTCGGCTATGGCTACACCTTC
few,TRBD1,TRBJ2-3,TRBV4-1,CASSPSPGQGTDTQYF,TGCGCCAGCAGCCCCTCCCCGGGACAGGGCACAGATACGCAGTATTTT
NA,TRBD2,TRBJ2-1,TRBV7-8,CASSFVAGGYNEQFF,TGTGCCAGCAGCTTTGTAGCGGGGGGCTACAATGAGCAGTTCTTC
NA,NA,TRBJ1-1,TRBV5-4,CASSGGPLQMNTEAFF,TGTGCCAGCAGCGGTGGGCCGCTTCAAATGAACACTGAAGCTTTCTTT
NA,NA,TRBJ1-1,TRBV9,CASSELRASNTEAFF,TGTGCCAGCAGCGAGTTGCGGGCTTCGAACACTGAAGCTTTCTTT
NA,TRBD2,TRBJ2-1,TRBV18,CASSPIIAGDNEQFF,TGTGCCAGCTCACCAATAATAGCGGGGGACAATGAGCAGTTCTTC
NA,NA,TRBJ2-4,TRBV19,CASSIGRGSKNIQYF,TGTGCCAGTAGTATAGGAAGGGGATCCAAAAACATTCAGTACTTC
NA,TRBD1,TRBJ1-1,TRBV27,CASSLWTGGEAFF,TGTGCCAGCAGTTTGTGGACAGGGGGTGAAGCTTTCTTT
NA,TRBD1,TRBJ1-2,TRBV11-2,CASSTGTGPFNYGYTF,TGTGCCAGCAGTACCGGGACAGGGCCCTTTAACTATGGCTACACCTTC
NA,TRBD2,TRBJ2-7,TRBV7-8,CASSSHFGGAGEQYF,TGTGCCAGCAGCTCCCACTTCGGGGGGGCCGGCGAGCAGTACTTC